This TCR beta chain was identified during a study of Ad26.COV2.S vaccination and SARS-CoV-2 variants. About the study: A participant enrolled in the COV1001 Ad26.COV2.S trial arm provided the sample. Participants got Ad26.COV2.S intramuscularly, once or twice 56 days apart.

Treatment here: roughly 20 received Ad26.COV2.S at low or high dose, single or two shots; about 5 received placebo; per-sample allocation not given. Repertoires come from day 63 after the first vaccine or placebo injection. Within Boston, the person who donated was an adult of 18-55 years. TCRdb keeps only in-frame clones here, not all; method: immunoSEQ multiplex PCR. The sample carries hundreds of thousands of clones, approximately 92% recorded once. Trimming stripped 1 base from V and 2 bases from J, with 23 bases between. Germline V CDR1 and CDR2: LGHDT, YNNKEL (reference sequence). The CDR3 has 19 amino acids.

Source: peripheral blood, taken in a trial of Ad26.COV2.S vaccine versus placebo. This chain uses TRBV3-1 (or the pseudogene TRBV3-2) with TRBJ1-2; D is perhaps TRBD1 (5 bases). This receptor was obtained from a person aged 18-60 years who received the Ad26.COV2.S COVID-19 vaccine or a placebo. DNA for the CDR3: TGTGCCAGCAGCCAAGCGAAGAACTTTGGCCCGTGGGGCAACTATGGCTACACCTTC. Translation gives CASSQAKNFGPWGNYGYTF.